Listed below are T cell receptor beta chains from one sample, sequenced in a study of T cell repertoires in cytomegalovirus infection. Their target antigens are unknown. One entry per CDR3 protein results from TCRdb running MiXCR on the reads. The table has roughly 200,000 distinct CDR3 sequences, around 40% seen once; the top ten hold 55% to 60%. Sequences were derived from CD8+ T cells from cultured PBMCs, sampled from culture after CMV antigen stimulation. Every receptor here comes from a human donor in good health (CMV status not recorded). Some clones in this sample may be carry-over from other donors' samples. Each CDR3 is given with its conserved first and last residue. The D gene is left open where the match is weak. Clone size is shown for a subset of rows, as once, few, many or a class of expanded clone.

clone size | J gene | V gene | D gene | CDR3 DNA | CDR3 protein
NA | TRBJ2-2 | TRBV5-5 | NA | TGTGCCAGCAGCCTGGACTTCGCGAAAAGGGACACCGGGGAGCTGTTTTTT | CASSLDFAKRDTGELFF
few | TRBJ2-5 | TRBV18 | TRBD1 | TGTGCCAGCTCACCGGGGACAGGCCAAGAGACCCAGTACTTC | CASSPGTGQETQYF
NA | TRBJ1-4 | TRBV2 | NA | TGTGCCAGCAAGGCCCGGGGCACTAATGAAAAACTGTTTTTT | CASKARGTNEKLFF
few | TRBJ2-4 | TRBV25-1 | TRBD1 | TGTGCCAGCAGTGAGTTGGACAGGGGTATTGGCAAAAACATTCAGTACTTC | CASSELDRGIGKNIQYF
few | TRBJ2-2 | TRBV7-2 | NA | TGTGCCAGCAGACTTAGCCGGGAGCTGTTTTTT | CASRLSRELFF
NA | TRBJ2-7 | TRBV19 | TRBD1 | TGTGCCAGTAGTGTATTGTCCGGGACAGGGTCTGGTGAGCAGTACTTC | CASSVLSGTGSGEQYF
NA | TRBJ2-3 | TRBV28 | TRBD2 | TGTGCCAGCAGTTTACTATCGGGACTAGCGGAACAAAGGGGAACAGATACGCAGTATTTT | CASSLLSGLAEQRGTDTQYF
once | TRBJ1-5 | TRBV19 | NA | TGTGCCAGTAGTATAGGAAGGACAGTCAATCAGCCCCAGCATTTT | CASSIGRTVNQPQHF
NA | TRBJ1-1 | TRBV5-1 | NA | TGCGCCAGCAGCTCCGGGACAACCATGAACACTGAAGCTTTCTTT | CASSSGTTMNTEAFF
NA | TRBJ1-2 | TRBV25-1 | TRBD1 | TGTGCCAGCAGTGAAAGTGTGGACAGGACTCGCTATGGCTACACCTTC | CASSESVDRTRYGYTF